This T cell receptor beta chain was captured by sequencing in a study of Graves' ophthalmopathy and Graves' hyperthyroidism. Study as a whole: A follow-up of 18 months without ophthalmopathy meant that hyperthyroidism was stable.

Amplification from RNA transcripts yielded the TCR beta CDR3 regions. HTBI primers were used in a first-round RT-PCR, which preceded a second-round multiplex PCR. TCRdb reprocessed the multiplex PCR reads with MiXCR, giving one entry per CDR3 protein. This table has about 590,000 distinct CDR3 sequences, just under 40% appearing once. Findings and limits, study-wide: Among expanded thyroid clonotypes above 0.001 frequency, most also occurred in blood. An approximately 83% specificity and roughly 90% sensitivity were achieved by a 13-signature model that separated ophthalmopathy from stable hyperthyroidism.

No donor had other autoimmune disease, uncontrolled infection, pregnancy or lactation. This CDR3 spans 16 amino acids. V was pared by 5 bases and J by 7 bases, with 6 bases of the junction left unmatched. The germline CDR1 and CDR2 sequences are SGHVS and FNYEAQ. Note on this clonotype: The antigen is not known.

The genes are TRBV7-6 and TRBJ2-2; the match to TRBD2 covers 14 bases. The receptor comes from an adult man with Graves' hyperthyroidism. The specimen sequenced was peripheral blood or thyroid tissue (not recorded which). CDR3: CASSRGLAGANGELFF. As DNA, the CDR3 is TGTGCCAGCAGCCGGGGACTAGCGGGAGCGAACGGGGAGCTGTTTTTT. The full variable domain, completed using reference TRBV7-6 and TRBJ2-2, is GAGVSQSPRYKVTKRGQDVALRCDPISGHVSLYWYRQALGQGPEFLTYFNYEAQQDKSGLPNDRFSAERPEGSISTLTIQRTEQRDSAMYRCASSRGLAGANGELFFGEGSRLTVL.